These 6 T cell receptor beta chains originate from one sample sequenced in a study of T cell clones after liver transplantation. Assay: immunoSEQ multiplex PCR; the TCRdb copy retains only in-frame clones and omits some. The data show roughly 97,000 clones, with more than 75% seen just once and about 0.89% held by the top ten. The input for sequencing was CD4+ T cells from blood, taken before liver transplant. The receptors were gathered from a human donor who received a liver transplant.

V is TRBV5-4 and J is TRBJ2-2; 8 bases align to TRBD2. The CDR3 loop spans 15 amino acids. Trimming removed 4 bases from V and 6 bases from J; junction bases left unmatched: 8. Per germline, CDR1 SGHNT and CDR2 YYREEE (reference sequence). CDR3 in DNA: TGTGCCAGCAGCCCGCCGGGACTAGTTTCCGGGGAGCTGTTTTTT. The encoded protein is CASSPPGLVSGELFF. Full variable domain (remainder filled in from reference TRBV5-4 and TRBJ2-2): ETGVTQSPTHLIKTRGQQVTLRCSSQSGHNTVSWYQQALGQGPQFIFQYYREEENGRGNFPPRFSGLQFPNYSSELNVNALELDDSALYLCASSPPGLVSGELFFGEGSRLTVL.

J is TRBJ1-6 and V is TRBV27, with D maybe TRBD1 (6 bases). Germline V CDR1 and CDR2: MNHEY, SMNVEV (reference sequence). Trimming removed 2 bases at V and 9 bases at J, with 14 bases between. The CDR3 covers 15 residues. The CDR3 DNA reads TGTGCCAGCAGTTTAGAGAGACAGGTTGCTTCACCCCTCCACTTT. The encoded protein is CASSLERQVASPLHF.

For this clone: The identical CDR3 is also encoded by other nucleotide sequences in the sample. The rearrangement links TRBV18 to TRBJ2-1, with 8 bases identical to TRBD1. There are 15 residues in the CDR3. The V segment lost 2 bases and the J segment 1 base; nucleotides outside the gene matches: 1. Germline loops: CDR1 KGHSH, CDR2 LQKENI. The CDR3 sequence is CASSPGTGSYNEQFF. The CDR3, as DNA: TGTGCCAGCTCACCAGGGACAGGTTCCTACAATGAGCAGTTCTTC.

The rearrangement joins TRBV18 to TRBJ1-4; D is possibly TRBD1 (6 bases). This CDR3 comprises 15 residues. Germline CDR1 is KGHSH and CDR2 is LQKENI. With 3 bases removed from V and 3 bases from J, the gap between germline ends came to 11 bases. The CDR3: CASSPNKGANEKLFF. The CDR3 DNA reads TGTGCCAGCTCACCCAACAAGGGGGCTAATGAAAAACTGTTTTTT.

J is TRBJ1-2 and V is TRBV19; a possible D gene is TRBD1 (5 bases). V lost 5 bases to trimming and J lost 3 bases, with 19 bases between them. The CDR3 runs 16 residues. CDR1 is LNHDA and CDR2 is SQIVND in the germline V gene (reference sequence). CDR3 coding DNA: TGTGCCAGTAGTGGGAATCGGAGGGGCAAAGACTATGGCTACACCTTC. It is translated as CASSGNRRGKDYGYTF.

The chain uses TRBV5-6 and TRBJ2-7, with 10 bases aligning to TRBD1. The CDR3 sequence is 16 residues long. Trimming at V came to 5 bases and at J to 3 bases, leaving 11 bases not matched to a gene. Germline CDR1 reads SGHDT; CDR2 reads YYEEEE. The CDR3 DNA sequence: TGTGCCAGCAGAAAATATCCGGGACAGGGGAACTACGAGCAGTACTTC. Its translation is CASRKYPGQGNYEQYF.